Listed below are T cell receptor beta chains from one sample, sequenced in a study. TCRdb re-called the 5' RACE reads through MiXCR, storing one row per CDR3 protein. The sample lists approximately 40,000 distinct CDR3 sequences; approximately 31% were seen once. The sequenced material came from tumor-infiltrating memory CD4+ T cells sorted from the breast tumor. The receptors shown here come from a female donor with breast cancer. Each CDR3 is given with its conserved first and last residue. The order of the fields is V gene, CDR3 length, clone size, D gene, J gene, CDR3 DNA, CDR3 protein. The D gene is left open where the match is weak. Only part of the rows carry a size: once, few, many, or a class if the clone is expanded.

v_gene: TRBV7-2
len: 11
abundance: few
d_gene: NA
j_gene: TRBJ2-5
CDR3nt: TGTGCCAGCAGCTTTATGGAGACCCAGTACTTC
CDR3aa: CASSFMETQYF

v_gene: TRBV3-1
len: 11
abundance: once
d_gene: NA
j_gene: TRBJ2-7
CDR3nt: TGTGCCAGCAGCCCCGGGTCCGAGCAGTACTTC
CDR3aa: CASSPGSEQYF

v_gene: TRBV5-1
len: 14
abundance: few
d_gene: NA
j_gene: TRBJ2-1
CDR3nt: TGCGCCAGCAGCTTGGCAGGGAGCTACAATGAGCAGTTCTTC
CDR3aa: CASSLAGSYNEQFF

v_gene: TRBV20-1
len: 15
abundance: NA
d_gene: NA
j_gene: TRBJ1-5
CDR3nt: TGCAGTGCTAGAGATGGGGGTAGCGGCAATCAGCCCCAGCATTTT
CDR3aa: CSARDGGSGNQPQHF

v_gene: TRBV5-1
len: 12
abundance: few
d_gene: NA
j_gene: TRBJ2-5
CDR3nt: TGCGCCAGCAGCTTGGCTCGGGAGACCCAGTACTTC
CDR3aa: CASSLARETQYF

v_gene: TRBV20-1
len: 14
abundance: NA
d_gene: NA
j_gene: TRBJ1-6
CDR3nt: TGCAGTGCCAGAAGGAGGACAGATGCTTCACCCCTCCACTTT
CDR3aa: CSARRRTDASPLHF

v_gene: TRBV28
len: 15
abundance: NA
d_gene: TRBD1
j_gene: TRBJ1-6
CDR3nt: TGTGCCGGCAGTTTAGGGGCAGGGGGCAATTCACCCCTCCACTTT
CDR3aa: CAGSLGAGGNSPLHF

v_gene: TRBV20-1
len: 15
abundance: few
d_gene: TRBD1
j_gene: TRBJ2-1
CDR3nt: TGCAGTGCTTACGTGGACAGGGATTCTTACAATGAGCAGTTCTTC
CDR3aa: CSAYVDRDSYNEQFF

v_gene: TRBV7-7
len: 13
abundance: NA
d_gene: NA
j_gene: TRBJ2-5
CDR3nt: TGTGCCAGCAGCCCGGCGCAGGGAGAGACCCAGTACTTC
CDR3aa: CASSPAQGETQYF

v_gene: TRBV24-1
len: 15
abundance: NA
d_gene: NA
j_gene: TRBJ1-5
CDR3nt: TGTGCCACCAGTGATTCAGGACAGCTCAATCAGCCCCAGCATTTT
CDR3aa: CATSDSGQLNQPQHF

v_gene: TRBV4-1
len: 18
abundance: few
d_gene: TRBD2
j_gene: TRBJ2-3
CDR3nt: TGCGCCAGCAGCCAAGTAGCCCCTCTAGCGGGGCACACAGATACGCAGTATTTT
CDR3aa: CASSQVAPLAGHTDTQYF

v_gene: TRBV30
len: 14
abundance: NA
d_gene: NA
j_gene: TRBJ1-5
CDR3nt: TGTGCCTGGAGTAGGGGGGGAAGAAATCAGCCCCAGCATTTT
CDR3aa: CAWSRGGRNQPQHF

v_gene: TRBV27
len: 16
abundance: few
d_gene: TRBD1
j_gene: TRBJ2-7
CDR3nt: TGTGCCAGCAGTTTTACCCACGGGACAGGGCCCTACGAGCAGTACTTC
CDR3aa: CASSFTHGTGPYEQYF

v_gene: TRBV6-2/TRBV6-3
len: 16
abundance: NA
d_gene: NA
j_gene: TRBJ2-1
CDR3nt: TGTGCCAGCAGCCGTAGCGGTTACCACTCCTACAATGAGCAGTTCTTC
CDR3aa: CASSRSGYHSYNEQFF

v_gene: TRBV20-1
len: 12
abundance: medium-sized
d_gene: NA
j_gene: TRBJ1-2
CDR3nt: TGCAGTGCTAGAGCGGCGGTCTATGGCTACACCTTC
CDR3aa: CSARAAVYGYTF

v_gene: TRBV9
len: 15
abundance: many
d_gene: NA
j_gene: TRBJ2-1
CDR3nt: TGTGCCAGCAGCGTAGCTGTGACTCCCCACAATGAGCAGTTCTTC
CDR3aa: CASSVAVTPHNEQFF

v_gene: TRBV2
len: 14
abundance: NA
d_gene: TRBD1
j_gene: TRBJ1-1
CDR3nt: TGTGCCAGCAGTTACAGGGGGCTGGACACTGGAGCTTTCTTT
CDR3aa: CASSYRGLDTGAFF

v_gene: TRBV4-2
len: 15
abundance: few
d_gene: TRBD1
j_gene: TRBJ2-5
CDR3nt: TGTGCCAGCAGCACACGGGACAGGGCGGAGGAGACCCAGTACTTC
CDR3aa: CASSTRDRAEETQYF

v_gene: TRBV5-1
len: 14
abundance: few
d_gene: NA
j_gene: TRBJ2-3
CDR3nt: TGCGCCAGCAGCGCGCCAAGTGGGGGTGACACGCAGTATTTT
CDR3aa: CASSAPSGGDTQYF

v_gene: TRBV9
len: 13
abundance: few
d_gene: NA
j_gene: TRBJ2-1
CDR3nt: TGTGCCAGCAGCGTTTCGGGAGTGGATGAGCAGTTCTTC
CDR3aa: CASSVSGVDEQFF

v_gene: TRBV4-1
len: 14
abundance: many
d_gene: NA
j_gene: TRBJ2-1
CDR3nt: TGCGCCAGCAGCCAGTCGACGGGAGACGATGAGCAGTTCTTC
CDR3aa: CASSQSTGDDEQFF

v_gene: TRBV5-4
len: 14
abundance: few
d_gene: NA
j_gene: TRBJ2-3
CDR3nt: TGTGCCACCACCCGGGACTCCCTAACGGATACGCAGTATTTT
CDR3aa: CATTRDSLTDTQYF

v_gene: TRBV27
len: 11
abundance: many
d_gene: NA
j_gene: TRBJ2-1
CDR3nt: TGTGCCAGCAGCCAGGGTTTAGGGCAGTTCTTC
CDR3aa: CASSQGLGQFF

v_gene: TRBV5-4
len: 15
abundance: few
d_gene: TRBD1
j_gene: TRBJ2-7
CDR3nt: TGTGCCAGCAGCCGAGCCGGGACAGGGACCCACGAGCAGTACTTC
CDR3aa: CASSRAGTGTHEQYF

v_gene: TRBV20-1
len: 14
abundance: NA
d_gene: NA
j_gene: TRBJ2-5
CDR3nt: TGCAGTGCTAACGACTACAGGGCCCCAGAGACCCAGTACTTC
CDR3aa: CSANDYRAPETQYF

v_gene: TRBV5-1
len: 12
abundance: NA
d_gene: NA
j_gene: TRBJ2-7
CDR3nt: TGCGCCAGCAGCTTGGGACAGCACGAGCAGTACTTC
CDR3aa: CASSLGQHEQYF

v_gene: TRBV20-1
len: 15
abundance: NA
d_gene: NA
j_gene: TRBJ1-5
CDR3nt: TGCAGTGCTAGAGCCGCGGCGGATAGCAATCAGCCCCAGCATTTT
CDR3aa: CSARAAADSNQPQHF

v_gene: TRBV6-2/TRBV6-3
len: 12
abundance: NA
d_gene: NA
j_gene: TRBJ2-5
CDR3nt: TGTGCCAGCAACCCAGGAGAAGAGACCCAGTACTTC
CDR3aa: CASNPGEETQYF

v_gene: TRBV6-1
len: 14
abundance: many
d_gene: NA
j_gene: TRBJ2-2
CDR3nt: TGTGCCAGCAGTCGATCCCGGAACACCGGGGAGCTGTTTTTT
CDR3aa: CASSRSRNTGELFF

v_gene: TRBV20-1
len: 13
abundance: many
d_gene: NA
j_gene: TRBJ2-4
CDR3nt: TGCAGTGCCCGGAGGGGTGCCAAAAACATTCAGTACTTC
CDR3aa: CSARRGAKNIQYF

v_gene: TRBV5-1
len: 17
abundance: NA
d_gene: TRBD2
j_gene: TRBJ2-1
CDR3nt: TGCGCCAGCAGCTTGGTCTCGGAGGCGGGAGGCTACAATGAGCAGTTCTTC
CDR3aa: CASSLVSEAGGYNEQFF

v_gene: TRBV7-8
len: 16
abundance: once
d_gene: NA
j_gene: TRBJ2-3
CDR3nt: TGTGCCAGCAGCTTAGCGGTCGCAGGGGCGACAGATACGCAGTATTTT
CDR3aa: CASSLAVAGATDTQYF

v_gene: TRBV28
len: 13
abundance: few
d_gene: NA
j_gene: TRBJ2-7
CDR3nt: TGTGCCACCGAAACTACTGGGGCGTACGAGCAGTACTTC
CDR3aa: CATETTGAYEQYF

v_gene: TRBV5-1
len: 13
abundance: many
d_gene: NA
j_gene: TRBJ1-1
CDR3nt: TGCGCCAGCAGCTCCCAGTGGGACACTGAAGCTTTCTTT
CDR3aa: CASSSQWDTEAFF

v_gene: TRBV20-1
len: 15
abundance: few
d_gene: NA
j_gene: TRBJ1-5
CDR3nt: TGCAGTGCTAGAGATCGCATTCATAGCAATCAGCCCCAGCATTTT
CDR3aa: CSARDRIHSNQPQHF

v_gene: TRBV7-9
len: 16
abundance: NA
d_gene: TRBD1
j_gene: TRBJ1-1
CDR3nt: TGTGCCAGCAGCCCTAGCCCGACAGGGCCGTACACTGAAGCTTTCTTT
CDR3aa: CASSPSPTGPYTEAFF

v_gene: TRBV9
len: 15
abundance: NA
d_gene: TRBD1
j_gene: TRBJ2-7
CDR3nt: TGTGCCAGCAGCCTAGACCGGGACAGTTCCGACGAGCAGTACTTC
CDR3aa: CASSLDRDSSDEQYF

v_gene: TRBV10-2
len: 14
abundance: NA
d_gene: NA
j_gene: TRBJ2-7
CDR3nt: TGCGCCAGCAGTGAGTCAAGACTAGCCTACGAGCAGTACTTC
CDR3aa: CASSESRLAYEQYF

v_gene: TRBV12-3/TRBV12-4
len: 11
abundance: few
d_gene: NA
j_gene: TRBJ2-7
CDR3nt: TGTGCCAGCAGTTTTCTCTACGAGCAGTACTTC
CDR3aa: CASSFLYEQYF

v_gene: TRBV4-2
len: 16
abundance: NA
d_gene: NA
j_gene: TRBJ1-4
CDR3nt: TGTGCCAGCAGCCAAGATCAAAAGACTGGGGAAGAAAAACTGTTTTTT
CDR3aa: CASSQDQKTGEEKLFF

v_gene: TRBV11-1
len: 13
abundance: NA
d_gene: NA
j_gene: TRBJ2-1
CDR3nt: TGTGCCAGCAGCTTTAAAGGAGGGAATGAGCAGTTCTTC
CDR3aa: CASSFKGGNEQFF

v_gene: TRBV4-1
len: 15
abundance: many
d_gene: NA
j_gene: TRBJ2-2
CDR3nt: TGCGCCAGCAGCCAACCCTTGACGGGCACCGGGGAGCTGTTTTTT
CDR3aa: CASSQPLTGTGELFF

v_gene: TRBV10-3
len: 13
abundance: NA
d_gene: NA
j_gene: TRBJ1-5
CDR3nt: TGTGCCATCAGTGAGTTGCGTAACCAGCCCCAGCATTTT
CDR3aa: CAISELRNQPQHF

v_gene: TRBV29-1
len: 12
abundance: NA
d_gene: NA
j_gene: TRBJ1-3
CDR3nt: TGCAGCGCCAGGGTAGGAGGAAACACCATATATTTT
CDR3aa: CSARVGGNTIYF

v_gene: TRBV20-1
len: 11
abundance: many
d_gene: NA
j_gene: TRBJ2-1
CDR3nt: TGCAGTTTCACCCCCTACAATGAGCAGTTCTTC
CDR3aa: CSFTPYNEQFF

v_gene: TRBV6-1
len: 17
abundance: few
d_gene: NA
j_gene: TRBJ2-3
CDR3nt: TGTGCCAGCAGTGAAGTAGGGGGGAGCGGGGTCACAGATACGCAGTATTTT
CDR3aa: CASSEVGGSGVTDTQYF

v_gene: TRBV6-5
len: 16
abundance: few
d_gene: NA
j_gene: TRBJ2-2
CDR3nt: TGTGCCAGCAGTACCACCCCCGGGACCGCGGCCGGGGAGCTGTTTTTT
CDR3aa: CASSTTPGTAAGELFF

v_gene: TRBV20-1
len: 13
abundance: once
d_gene: NA
j_gene: TRBJ1-2
CDR3nt: TGCAGTGCTATTCTGGGGGATAGGATTGGCTACACCTTC
CDR3aa: CSAILGDRIGYTF

v_gene: TRBV7-9
len: 15
abundance: NA
d_gene: NA
j_gene: TRBJ2-3
CDR3nt: TGTGCCAGCAGCTTAAAGGGGGGAAGAACAGATACGCAGTATTTT
CDR3aa: CASSLKGGRTDTQYF

v_gene: TRBV4-1
len: 14
abundance: few
d_gene: NA
j_gene: TRBJ2-7
CDR3nt: TGCGCCAGCAGCCAAGAGAGGGGCTCCTACGAGCAGTACTTC
CDR3aa: CASSQERGSYEQYF

v_gene: TRBV12-3/TRBV12-4
len: 14
abundance: NA
d_gene: NA
j_gene: TRBJ1-5
CDR3nt: TGTGCCAGCCGGGGGCGGGGGGGCAATCAGCCCCAGCATTTT
CDR3aa: CASRGRGGNQPQHF

v_gene: TRBV15
len: 12
abundance: few
d_gene: NA
j_gene: TRBJ1-5
CDR3nt: TGTGCCACCAGCAGAGATACCCAGCCCCAGCATTTT
CDR3aa: CATSRDTQPQHF

v_gene: TRBV6-5
len: 14
abundance: NA
d_gene: TRBD1
j_gene: TRBJ1-4
CDR3nt: TGTGCCAGCAGCAGGGACAGGGGGGATGAAAAACTGTTTTTT
CDR3aa: CASSRDRGDEKLFF